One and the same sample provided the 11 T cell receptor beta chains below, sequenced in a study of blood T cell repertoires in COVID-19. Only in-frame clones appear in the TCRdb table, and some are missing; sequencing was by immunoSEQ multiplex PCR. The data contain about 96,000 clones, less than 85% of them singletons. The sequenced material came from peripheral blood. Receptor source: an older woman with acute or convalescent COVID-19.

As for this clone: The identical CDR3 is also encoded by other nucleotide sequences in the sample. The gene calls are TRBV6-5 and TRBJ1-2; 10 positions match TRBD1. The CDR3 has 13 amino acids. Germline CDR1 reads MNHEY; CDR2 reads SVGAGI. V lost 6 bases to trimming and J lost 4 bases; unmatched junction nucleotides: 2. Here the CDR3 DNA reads TGTGCCAGCAGACGGACAGGGGGCTATGGCTACACCTTC. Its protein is CASRRTGGYGYTF.

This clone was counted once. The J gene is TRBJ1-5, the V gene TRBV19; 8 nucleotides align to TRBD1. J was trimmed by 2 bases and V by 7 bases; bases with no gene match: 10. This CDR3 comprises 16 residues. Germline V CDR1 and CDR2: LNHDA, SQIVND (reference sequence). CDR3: CASKDTGGWGNQPQHF. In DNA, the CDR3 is TGTGCCAGTAAAGATACAGGGGGTTGGGGCAATCAGCCCCAGCATTTT. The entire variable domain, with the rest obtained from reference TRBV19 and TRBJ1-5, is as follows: DGGITQSPKYLFRKEGQNVTLSCEQNLNHDAMYWYRQDPGQGLRLIYYSQIVNDFQKGDIAEGYSVSREKKESFPLTVTSAQKNPTAFYLCASKDTGGWGNQPQHFGDGTRLSIL.

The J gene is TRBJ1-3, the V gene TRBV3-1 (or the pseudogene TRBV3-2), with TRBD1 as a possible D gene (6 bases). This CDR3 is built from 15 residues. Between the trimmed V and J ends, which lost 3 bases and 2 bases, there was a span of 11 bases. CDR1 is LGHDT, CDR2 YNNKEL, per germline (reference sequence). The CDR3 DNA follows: TGTGCCAGCAGCCAGGACAGTACTACTGGAAACACCATATATTTT. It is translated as CASSQDSTTGNTIYF.

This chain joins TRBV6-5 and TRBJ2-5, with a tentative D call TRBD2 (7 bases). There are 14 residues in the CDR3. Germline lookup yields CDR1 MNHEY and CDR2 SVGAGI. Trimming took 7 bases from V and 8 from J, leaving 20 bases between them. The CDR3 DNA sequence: TGTGCCAGCAAACCAGGGCGGGGGCTAGTCACCCAGTACTTC. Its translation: CASKPGRGLVTQYF.

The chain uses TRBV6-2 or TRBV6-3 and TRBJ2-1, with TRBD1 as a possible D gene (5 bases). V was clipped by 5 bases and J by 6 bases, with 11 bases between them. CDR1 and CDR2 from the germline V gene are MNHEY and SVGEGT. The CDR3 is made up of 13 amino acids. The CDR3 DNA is TGTGCCAGCAGTCTTGCCAGGGTCAATGAGCAGTTCTTC. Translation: CASSLARVNEQFF.

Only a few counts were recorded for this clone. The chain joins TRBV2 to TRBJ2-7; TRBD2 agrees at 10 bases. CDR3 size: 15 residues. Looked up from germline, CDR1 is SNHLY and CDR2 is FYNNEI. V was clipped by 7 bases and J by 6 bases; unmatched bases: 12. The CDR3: CASTPEGAGGLEQYF. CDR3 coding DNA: TGTGCCAGCACCCCCGAGGGAGCGGGGGGGCTCGAGCAGTACTTC.

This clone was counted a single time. The CDR3 loop is CASRDRPNSPLHF. CDR3 sequence (DNA): TGTGCCAGCCGGGACAGGCCTAATTCACCCCTCCACTTT. The chain combines TRBV28 with TRBJ1-6; 8 bases line up with TRBD1. Germline lookup yields CDR1 MDHEN and CDR2 SYDVKM. The CDR3 covers 13 residues. V lost 8 bases, J lost 6 bases, and 3 bases stayed unmatched.

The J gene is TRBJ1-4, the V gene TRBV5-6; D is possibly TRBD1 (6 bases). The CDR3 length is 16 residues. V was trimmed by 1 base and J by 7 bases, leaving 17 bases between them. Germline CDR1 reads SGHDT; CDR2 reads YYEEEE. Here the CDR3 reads CASSLRGIKSGEKLFF. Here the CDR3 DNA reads TGTGCCAGCAGCTTGAGGGGGATTAAATCGGGTGAAAAACTGTTTTTT.

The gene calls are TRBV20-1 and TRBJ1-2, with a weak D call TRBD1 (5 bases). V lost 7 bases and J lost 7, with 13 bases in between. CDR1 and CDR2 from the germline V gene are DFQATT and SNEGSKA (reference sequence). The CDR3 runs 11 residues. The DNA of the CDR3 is TGCAGTGTCAGTAGGCAGGGTGGCTACACCTTC. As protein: CSVSRQGGYTF.

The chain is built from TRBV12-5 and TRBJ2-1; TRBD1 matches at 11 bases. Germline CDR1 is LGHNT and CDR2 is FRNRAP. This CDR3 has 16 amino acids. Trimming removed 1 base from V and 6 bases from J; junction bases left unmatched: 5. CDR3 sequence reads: CASGLAPGTGGNEQFF. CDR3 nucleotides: TGTGCTAGTGGTTTGGCACCCGGGACAGGGGGCAATGAGCAGTTCTTC.

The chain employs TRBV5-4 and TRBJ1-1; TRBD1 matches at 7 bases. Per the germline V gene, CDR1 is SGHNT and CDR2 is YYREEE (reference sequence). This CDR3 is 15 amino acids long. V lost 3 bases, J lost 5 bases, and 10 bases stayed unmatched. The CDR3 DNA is TGTGCCAGCAGCTCGCCGACAGGGAGGAGGACTGAAGCTTTCTTT. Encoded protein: CASSSPTGRRTEAFF.